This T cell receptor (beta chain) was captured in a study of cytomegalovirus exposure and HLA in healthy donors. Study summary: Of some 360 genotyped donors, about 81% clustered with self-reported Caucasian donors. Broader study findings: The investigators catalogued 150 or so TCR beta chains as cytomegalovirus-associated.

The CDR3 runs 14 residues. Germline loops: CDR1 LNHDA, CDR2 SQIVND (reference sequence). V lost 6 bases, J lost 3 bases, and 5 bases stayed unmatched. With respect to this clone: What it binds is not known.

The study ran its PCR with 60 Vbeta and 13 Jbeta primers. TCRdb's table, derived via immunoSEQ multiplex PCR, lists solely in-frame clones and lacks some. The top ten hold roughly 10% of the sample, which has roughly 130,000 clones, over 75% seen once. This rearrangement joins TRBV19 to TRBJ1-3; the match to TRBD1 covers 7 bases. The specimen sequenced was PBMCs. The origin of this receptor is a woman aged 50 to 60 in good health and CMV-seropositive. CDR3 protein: CASRRQGDGNTIYF. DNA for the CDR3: TGTGCCAGTAGGAGACAGGGAGATGGAAACACCATATATTTT.